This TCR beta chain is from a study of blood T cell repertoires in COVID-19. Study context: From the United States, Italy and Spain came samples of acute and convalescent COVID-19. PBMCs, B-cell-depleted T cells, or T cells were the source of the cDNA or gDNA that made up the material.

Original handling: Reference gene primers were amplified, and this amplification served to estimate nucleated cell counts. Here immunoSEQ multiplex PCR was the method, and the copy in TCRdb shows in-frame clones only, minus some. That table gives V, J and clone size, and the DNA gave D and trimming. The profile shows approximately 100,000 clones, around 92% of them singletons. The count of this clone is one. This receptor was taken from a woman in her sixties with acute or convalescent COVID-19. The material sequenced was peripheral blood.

CDR3 sequence (DNA): TGTGCCAGCAGACCCCGGGCGGGCTCTGGAAACACCATATATTTT. It specifies CASRPRAGSGNTIYF. V gene TRBV6-6 combines with J gene TRBJ1-3; D is ambiguous. Germline assignment: CDR1 MNHNY and CDR2 SVGAGI (reference sequence). The V and J ends lost 6 bases and 0 bases respectively, with 12 bases between them. This CDR3 has 15 residues.